The 20 T cell receptor beta chains listed next were all sequenced from one sample in a study of memory B cells and T cells in multiple sclerosis. For these TCRs, the target antigens are not known. Measured with immunoSEQ multiplex PCR; TCRdb has only the in-frame clones, and not every one. The table includes around 50,000 clones, almost 85% detected once. After stimulus-free culture, autoproliferating CFSE-dim and non-proliferating CFSE-high T cells were sequenced separately. 5x10^7 CFSE-labeled PBMCs were cultured less than 8 days unstimulated, then replicate wells were pooled. Sequenced: PBMCs from blood kept in culture. Source of these receptors: a human donor with multiple sclerosis.

The genes are TRBV10-2 and TRBJ1-4, with TRBD1 matching over 8 bases. The junction had 6 bases not matched to a gene; V was cut back by 3 bases and J by 6 bases. The length of the CDR3 is 15 residues. Germline V lookup: CDR1 WSHSY, CDR2 SAAADI. The CDR3 loop is CASSDGRQGYEKLFF. CDR3 coding DNA: TGCGCCAGCAGTGATGGTAGACAGGGGTATGAAAAACTGTTTTTT.

A word on this clone: This specimen includes other DNA sequences encoding the same CDR3. The rearrangement links TRBV5-1 to TRBJ1-3, with D maybe TRBD1 (6 bases). CDR1 and CDR2 (germline): SGHRS, YFSETQ. CDR3 length equals 16 residues. Trimming took 4 bases from V and 4 from J, leaving 18 bases between them. The CDR3 loop is CASSLVGGARGNTIYF. The DNA for the CDR3 is TGCGCCAGCAGCCTGGTGGGGGGCGCGAGAGGAAACACCATATATTTT.

The J gene is TRBJ1-2, the V gene TRBV2; maybe TRBD1 (5 bases). The CDR3 contains 14 residues. Germline V gene lookup returns CDR1 SNHLY and CDR2 FYNNEI. Trimming cost V 4 bases and J 3 bases, with 12 bases left between them. In DNA form, the CDR3 reads TGTGCCAGCAGTGGCGGGGCAGCAGACTATGGCTACACCTTC. It yields the protein CASSGGAADYGYTF.

This clone was counted a few times. This chain joins TRBV9 and TRBJ2-5; D ambiguous. CDR1 and CDR2 from the germline V gene are SGDLS and YYNGEE. V shed 0 bases and J shed 7 bases, with 4 bases lying between them. This CDR3 is 11 amino acids long. The CDR3 sequence: CASSVDGTQYF. The CDR3 nucleotides read TGTGCCAGCAGCGTAGATGGGACCCAGTACTTC.

The J gene is TRBJ2-1, the V gene TRBV4-1, with D perhaps being TRBD1 or TRBD2 (5 bases each). Germline V CDR1 and CDR2: MGHRA, YSYEKL. The CDR3 is made up of 13 amino acids. V lost 1 base and J 10 bases, leaving 11 bases between the germline ends. As DNA, the CDR3 is TGCGCCAGCAGCCAAGTCCGGGGCAGGGAGCAGTTCTTC. This codes for CASSQVRGREQFF.

The chain joins TRBV6-6 to TRBJ2-3; D ambiguous. V lost 6 bases to trimming and J lost 0 bases, with 16 bases between them. The CDR3 consists of 16 residues. The germline V gene has CDR1 MNHNY and CDR2 SVGAGI (reference sequence). The chain's CDR3 is CASRSPGLGSTDTQYF. The CDR3 bases are TGTGCCAGCAGGTCCCCGGGCCTCGGTAGCACAGATACGCAGTATTTT.

This rearrangement joins TRBV9 to TRBJ2-2; either TRBD1 or TRBD2 may supply D (5 bases each). CDR3 length equals 15 residues. V was pared by 3 bases and J by 7 bases, with 16 bases between. Germline V CDR1 and CDR2: SGDLS, YYNGEE. CDR3 residues: CASSALAEGSGELFF. For the CDR3, the DNA is TGTGCCAGCAGCGCCCTGGCCGAGGGGAGCGGGGAGCTGTTTTTT.

The chain employs TRBV2 and TRBJ1-2; D is possibly TRBD1 (5 bases). The germline V gene has CDR1 SNHLY and CDR2 FYNNEI. Deletions cut 6 bases from V and 7 bases from J, with 21 bases between. The CDR3 runs 15 residues. The chain's CDR3 is CASRLRTSLLTGYTF. The CDR3 nucleotides are TGTGCCAGCAGGCTCCGGACAAGCTTATTAACTGGCTACACCTTC.

V gene TRBV4-1 combines with J gene TRBJ1-4, with no clear D. Germline V gene sequence: CDR1 MGHRA, CDR2 YSYEKL. Trimming took off 4 bases at V and 0 bases at J, with 15 bases between the two ends. The CDR3 extends over 17 amino acids. The CDR3 nucleotides read TGCGCCAGCAGCCGACCCCGGACGGCCTCAACTAATGAAAAACTGTTTTTT. Translation gives CASSRPRTASTNEKLFF.

This chain connects TRBV27 to TRBJ1-2; D is undetermined. In germline, CDR1 is MNHEY, CDR2 SMNVEV (reference sequence). The CDR3 is made up of 14 amino acids. Deletions cut 1 base from V and 6 bases from J, with 12 bases between. The CDR3, as DNA: TGTGCCAGCAGTTTATATCCGCGGGGTGATGGCTACACCTTC. This translates into CASSLYPRGDGYTF.

The chain links TRBV29-1 to TRBJ2-1; 8 bases fit TRBD1. This CDR3 contains 14 residues. J lost 4 bases, V lost 7 bases, and 9 bases had no gene match. Germline-derived CDR1 and CDR2 are SQVTM and ANQGSEA. CDR3 bases: TGCAGCGGGAGTCTGAGGACAGGGTACAATGAGCAGTTCTTC. Translation gives CSGSLRTGYNEQFF.

J is TRBJ1-1 and V is TRBV27, with 9 positions matching TRBD1. V lost 2 bases, J lost 1 base, and 2 bases stayed unmatched. This CDR3 has 15 residues. Germline loops: CDR1 MNHEY, CDR2 SMNVEV (reference sequence). The CDR3 DNA is TGTGCCAGCAGTTTAGCGGGACAGGGGAACACTGAAGCTTTCTTT. Residues: CASSLAGQGNTEAFF.

The chain carries TRBV30 and TRBJ1-4; weak D call: TRBD1 (5 bases). Germline assignment: CDR1 GTSNPN and CDR2 SVGIG (reference sequence). V lost 2 bases, J lost 4 bases, and 11 bases lay in between. This CDR3 spans 14 amino acids. The CDR3 is CAWSIGGDNEKLFF. CDR3 in DNA: TGTGCCTGGAGTATCGGGGGGGATAATGAAAAACTGTTTTTT.

V is TRBV2 and J is TRBJ1-1, with D maybe TRBD1 (5 bases). CDR1 and CDR2 from the germline V gene are SNHLY and FYNNEI. The ends were cut back, 4 bases at V and 3 bases at J, with 9 bases in the middle. The CDR3 is made up of 13 amino acids. The CDR3 spells CASSAQGYTEAFF. The CDR3 DNA reads as TGTGCCAGCAGTGCGCAGGGCTACACTGAAGCTTTCTTT. Full variable domain (missing parts from reference TRBV2 and TRBJ1-1): EPEVTQTPSHQVTQMGQEVILRCVPISNHLYFYWYRQILGQKVEFLVSFYNNEISEKSEIFDDQFSVERPDGSNFTLKIRSTKLEDSAMYFCASSAQGYTEAFFGQGTRLTVV.

The V and J genes are TRBV6-5 and TRBJ2-1; D possibly corresponds to TRBD2 (6 bases). V was shortened by 2 bases and J by 0 bases, with 8 bases between the two germline ends. CDR3 length equals 15 residues. Germline CDR1 and CDR2: MNHEY and SVGAGI. In DNA, the CDR3 is TGTGCCAGCAGTTACCGGGGGTCCTCCTACAATGAGCAGTTCTTC. It is translated as CASSYRGSSYNEQFF.

The V gene is TRBV7-3, the J gene TRBJ2-3; D ambiguous. CDR1 and CDR2 from the germline V gene are SGHTA and FQGTGA. V was pared by 1 base and J by 1 base, with 9 bases between. The CDR3 is made up of 15 amino acids. The CDR3 region is CASSLSVTGTDTQYF. Here the CDR3 DNA reads TGTGCCAGCAGCTTAAGTGTGACCGGCACAGATACGCAGTATTTT.

The genes are TRBV11-2 and TRBJ1-5, with a tentative D call TRBD1 (5 bases). The CDR3 sequence is 16 residues long. Deletions cut 0 bases from V and 5 bases from J, with 14 bases between. CDR1 is SGHAT and CDR2 is FQNNGV in the germline V gene. The CDR3 DNA follows: TGTGCCAGCAGCTTAGATCCAAGCAGGGATCATCAGCCCCAGCATTTT. It yields the protein CASSLDPSRDHQPQHF.

Worth noting for this clone: Other DNA sequences from this sample encode an identical CDR3 as well. The CDR3 DNA is TGTGCCAGCAGCCCTCCCAATCAGCCCCAGCATTTT. It encodes CASSPPNQPQHF. The rearrangement joins TRBV28 to TRBJ1-5; D is uncertain. Germline values: CDR1 MDHEN, CDR2 SYDVKM. The V end lost 6 bases, the J end lost 3 bases, and 6 bases lay between the germline ends. This CDR3 has 12 residues.

The chain joins TRBV9 to TRBJ1-1; 7 bases align to TRBD1. This CDR3 has 14 residues. The V segment lost 4 bases and the J segment 4 bases; nucleotides outside the gene matches: 7. Germline V gene lookup returns CDR1 SGDLS and CDR2 YYNGEE. DNA of the CDR3: TGTGCCAGCAGCCAAAGGGGGCTGGCCACTGAAGCTTTCTTT. Translated, it gives CASSQRGLATEAFF.

The chain employs TRBV28 and TRBJ1-6; 9 nucleotides match TRBD1. CDR1 and CDR2 from the germline V gene are MDHEN and SYDVKM. The CDR3 runs 15 residues. J was trimmed by 9 bases and V by 5 bases; bases with no gene match: 8. CDR3 loop: CASSKSGTGSSPLHF. The CDR3 nucleotides read TGTGCCAGCAGTAAATCCGGGACAGGGTCTTCACCCCTCCACTTT.